This T cell receptor beta chain is drawn from a study of T cells in Graves' hyperthyroidism and ophthalmopathy. There are 11 residues in the CDR3. Trimming removed 7 bases from V and 5 bases from J, with 8 bases in between. CDR1 and CDR2 (germline): MNHNS, SASEGT. RNA transcripts yielded amplified TCR beta CDR3 regions. First-round RT-PCR targeting the TCR CDR3 was performed with the HTBI primer set. TCRdb ran MiXCR on the multiplex PCR reads and lists one entry per CDR3 protein. The table includes around 400,000 distinct CDR3 sequences, roughly 13% detected once. Hyperthyroidism of Graves' type that showed no ophthalmopathy progression within 18 months was stable. Isolation of PBMCs was performed on about 10 ml fresh peripheral blood.

V is TRBV6-1 and J is TRBJ1-2; D might be TRBD1 (6 bases). This clonotype originated in a woman between 18 and 29 years old with Graves' hyperthyroidism. The sequenced material came from blood. CDR3 bases: TGTGCCAGCAAAACAGGGTATGGCTACACCTTC. As protein: CASKTGYGYTF.